The T cell receptor beta chain described here comes from a study of graft-versus-host responses after intestinal transplantation. Study summary: Each of the recipients got a multivisceral, liver-intestinal, or isolated intestinal transplant. Every recipient underwent anti-thymocyte globulin induction, then tacrolimus and steroids for 3 to 4 years.

In the case of this clone: Its antigen is currently unknown.

Germline V CDR1 and CDR2: LNHDA, SQIVND (reference sequence). V was shortened by 6 bases and J by 1 base, with 10 bases between the two germline ends. The CDR3 has 13 amino acids. TCRdb's copy holds only in-frame clones and misses some; the assay was immunoSEQ multiplex PCR. The profile shows roughly 25,000 clones, around four fifths of them singletons. Study-wide points: Recipient bone marrow held GvH clones, some seen earlier in ileum or blood. GvH clone levels peaked in circulation, and this peak was associated with early post-transplant HvG declines.

This chain joins TRBV19 and TRBJ2-7, with D unclear. The material was PBMCs, obtained 28 days after intestinal transplant. This TCR came from a human patient who received an intestinal transplant, so some T cells may come from the graft donor. The CDR3 bases are TGTGCCAGTAGGAGTAGTTTGTCCTACGAGCAGTACTTC. As protein: CASRSSLSYEQYF.